Listed below are T cell receptor beta chains from one sample, sequenced in a study of glioma-infiltrating T cells after dendritic cell vaccination. TCRdb keeps only in-frame clones here, not all; method: immunoSEQ multiplex PCR. The repertoire holds roughly 20,000 clones, approximately 79% seen once, with 35% to 40% in the top ten. This material consisted of blood, taken before dendritic cell vaccination. All receptors come from a human donor with glioblastoma. Each CDR3 is given with its conserved first and last residue. Each record gives: D gene, J gene, clone size, V gene, CDR3 DNA, CDR3 protein. The D gene is left open where the match is weak. Some rows mark clone size as missing; the rest say once, few, many or name a class of expanded clone.

NA | TRBJ2-5 | NA | TRBV9 | TGTGCCAGCAGCGCAAGGGGGACTATTTCGGAGACCCAGTACTTC | CASSARGTISETQYF
TRBD2 | TRBJ2-3 | few | TRBV6-4 | TGTGCCAGCAGTGGCCTAGCGGGAGAGGAAGATACGCAGTATTTT | CASSGLAGEEDTQYF
NA | TRBJ1-2 | NA | TRBV13 | TGTGCCAGCAGCTTACAGGGGAACTATGGCTACACCTTC | CASSLQGNYGYTF
NA | TRBJ2-5 | NA | TRBV18 | TGTGCCAGCTCACCAAAATCGGGGAAACAAGAGACCCAGTACTTC | CASSPKSGKQETQYF
NA | TRBJ2-6 | NA | TRBV6-4 | TGTGCCAGCAGACCCGCCGGGGGCTCTGGGGCCAACGTCCTGACTTTC | CASRPAGGSGANVLTF
NA | TRBJ1-1 | NA | TRBV18 | TGTGCCAGCTCACAAAACACAGGAGACTCTGAAGCTTTCTTT | CASSQNTGDSEAFF
TRBD2 | TRBJ2-1 | NA | TRBV7-6 | TGTGCCAGCAGCTTACGGATCCGACTAGCGGGGAATTCCTACAATGAGCAGTTCTTC | CASSLRIRLAGNSYNEQFF
NA | TRBJ2-7 | NA | TRBV19 | TGTGCCAGAATACGGTCCTACGAGCAGTACTTC | CARIRSYEQYF
NA | TRBJ1-1 | NA | TRBV14 | TGTGCCAGCAGCCCTTCTATGAACACTGAAGCTTTCTTT | CASSPSMNTEAFF
NA | TRBJ2-7 | once | TRBV29-1 | TGCAGCGTTGAAGGGGGCGCCGAGCAGTACTTC | CSVEGGAEQYF
NA | TRBJ2-7 | once | TRBV30 | TGTGCCTGGAGTCTTGAGTTCGAGCAGTACTTC | CAWSLEFEQYF
NA | TRBJ2-2 | NA | TRBV25-1 | TGTGCCAGCACAGGCTCCTATACCGGGGAGCTGTTTTTT | CASTGSYTGELFF
TRBD2 | TRBJ2-3 | NA | TRBV19 | TGTGCCAGTGGACCTAGCGGAAGCACAGATACGCAGTATTTT | CASGPSGSTDTQYF
TRBD1 | TRBJ1-1 | NA | TRBV19 | TGTGCCAGTAGTTTAACAGGGGGGCGGTTGGGCACTGAAGCTTTCTTT | CASSLTGGRLGTEAFF
TRBD2 | TRBJ2-5 | NA | TRBV11-2 | TGTGCCAGCAGCTTAAGACTAGCGGAACAAGAGACCCAGTACTTC | CASSLRLAEQETQYF
NA | TRBJ1-5 | NA | TRBV6-1 | TGTGCCAGCAGGGCGACAGATTATCAGCCCCAGCATTTT | CASRATDYQPQHF
NA | TRBJ2-7 | NA | TRBV4-1 | TGCGCCAGCAGCCAAGCGGGACTCGCAAGCTCCTACGAGCAGTACTTC | CASSQAGLASSYEQYF
NA | TRBJ2-5 | NA | TRBV28 | TGTGCCAGCAGTATTCGGCGGGAGACCCAGTACTTC | CASSIRRETQYF